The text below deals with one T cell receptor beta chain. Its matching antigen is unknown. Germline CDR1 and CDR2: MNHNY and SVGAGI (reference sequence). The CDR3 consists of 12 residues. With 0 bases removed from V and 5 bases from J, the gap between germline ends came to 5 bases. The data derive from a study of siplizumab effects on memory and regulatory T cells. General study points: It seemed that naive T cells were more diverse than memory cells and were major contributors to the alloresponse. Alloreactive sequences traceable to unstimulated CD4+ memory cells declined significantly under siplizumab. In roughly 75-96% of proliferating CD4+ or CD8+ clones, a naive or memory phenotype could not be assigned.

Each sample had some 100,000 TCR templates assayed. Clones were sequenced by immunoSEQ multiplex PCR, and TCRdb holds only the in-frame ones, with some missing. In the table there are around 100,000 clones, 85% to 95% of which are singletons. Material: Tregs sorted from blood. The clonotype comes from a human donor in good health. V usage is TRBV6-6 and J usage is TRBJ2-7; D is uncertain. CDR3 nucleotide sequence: TGTGCCAGCAGTTACTCCTTAGACGAGCAGTACTTC. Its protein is CASSYSLDEQYF.